The rows below give T cell receptor beta chains drawn from one sample of a study of T cell repertoires in cytomegalovirus infection. Antigen specificity for these receptors is unknown. One entry per CDR3 protein, called by TCRdb with MiXCR from the reads. The sample holds hundreds of thousands of distinct CDR3 sequences, 30% to 40% seen once. Source: cultured PBMCs, taken from culture after CMV antigen stimulation. The receptors shown here come from a human donor in good health (CMV status not recorded). Some clones in this sample may be carry-over from other donors' samples. Each CDR3 is given with its conserved first and last residue. D genes are given only for firm matches. The size of a clone is reported for some rows only, either as once, few or many, or as a class for expanded clones.

D	size	V	length	J	CDR3	DNA
.	.	TRBV12-3/TRBV12-4	15	TRBJ1-6	CASSLRDLTSSPLHF	TGTGCCAGCAGCCTAAGGGACCTCACAAGTTCACCCCTCCACTTT
TRBD1	few	TRBV12-3/TRBV12-4	13	TRBJ2-3	CASRSGTEDTQYF	TGTGCCAGCAGATCAGGGACAGAAGATACGCAGTATTTT
.	.	TRBV12-3/TRBV12-4	14	TRBJ2-6	CASSLTGLLSVLTF	TGTGCCAGCAGTTTGACGGGGTTATTGTCCGTCCTGACTTTC
.	few	TRBV6-2/TRBV6-3	14	TRBJ2-3	CASSYDGRTDTQYF	TGTGCCAGCAGTTACGATGGGAGGACAGATACGCAGTATTTT
.	few	TRBV12-3/TRBV12-4	15	TRBJ1-3	CASSLRGTAGNTIYF	TGTGCCAGCAGTTTGAGGGGTACGGCTGGAAACACCATATATTTT
TRBD2	.	TRBV20-1	17	TRBJ2-1	CSPDHYHSGGSSNEQFF	TGCAGTCCAGACCATTACCATAGCGGGGGGTCTAGCAATGAGCAGTTCTTC
.	few	TRBV5-5	17	TRBJ1-2	CASSLGRFGRSNYGYTF	TGTGCCAGCAGCTTGGGCCGATTCGGGAGATCAAACTATGGCTACACCTTC
TRBD1	.	TRBV7-2	13	TRBJ1-1	CAAQDRAGTEAFF	TGTGCCGCCCAGGACAGGGCAGGAACTGAAGCTTTCTTT
TRBD2	few	TRBV5-4	18	TRBJ2-1	CASSLHGLAGRFNNEQFF	TGTGCCAGCAGCTTACATGGACTAGCGGGGCGGTTTAACAATGAGCAGTTCTTC
.	.	TRBV20-1	14	TRBJ2-3	CSASRDATADTQYF	TGCAGTGCTAGCCGGGACGCAACGGCCGATACGCAGTATTTT
.	.	TRBV7-6	14	TRBJ2-3	CASSFNNRADTQYF	TGTGCCAGCAGCTTTAATAACAGAGCAGATACGCAGTATTTT
.	.	TRBV7-8	15	TRBJ2-4	CASSFMVQGRNIQYF	TGTGCCAGCAGCTTTATGGTGCAGGGTAGAAACATTCAGTACTTC
.	.	TRBV12-3/TRBV12-4	13	TRBJ2-1	CASSLGGPMEQFF	TGTGCCAGCAGTTTAGGGGGCCCTATGGAGCAGTTCTTC
.	few	TRBV19	15	TRBJ2-7	CASSINSGETYEQYF	TGTGCCAGTAGTATAAACTCGGGGGAAACCTACGAGCAGTACTTC
.	once	TRBV20-1	12	TRBJ2-7	CSGGLHSYEQYF	TGCAGTGGAGGGCTACACTCCTACGAGCAGTACTTC
TRBD2	.	TRBV5-5	13	TRBJ2-7	CASSSSTSGGAYF	TGTGCCAGCAGCTCATCAACTAGCGGGGGGGCCTACTTC
.	many	TRBV7-2	13	TRBJ1-2	CASRNTGNNGYTF	TGTGCCAGCAGAAATACAGGGAACAATGGCTACACCTTC
.	.	TRBV15	16	TRBJ2-7	CATSRGPPVGSYEQYF	TGTGCCACCAGCAGAGGTCCCCCAGTGGGATCCTACGAGCAGTACTTC
.	.	TRBV10-3	14	TRBJ2-7	CAISQPGETYEQYF	TGTGCCATCAGTCAACCGGGCGAAACCTACGAGCAGTACTTC
.	.	TRBV7-9	14	TRBJ1-1	CASSLGAYSTEAFF	TGTGCCAGCAGCTTAGGGGCGTATAGCACTGAAGCTTTCTTT
.	many	TRBV7-2	12	TRBJ2-4	CASSLSGNIQYF	TGTGCCAGCAGCTTATCGGGGAACATTCAGTACTTC
.	.	TRBV6-6	17	TRBJ1-2	CASSYSTRGYGTNGYTF	TGTGCCAGCAGTTACTCGACTAGGGGTTACGGGACAAATGGCTACACCTTC
.	.	TRBV7-2	14	TRBJ2-7	CASSLRAGYYEQYF	TGTGCCAGCAGCCTCCGCGCGGGCTACTACGAGCAGTACTTC
.	.	TRBV4-1	15	TRBJ2-7	CASSQVIGGTYEQYF	TGCGCCAGCAGCCAAGTTATCGGCGGAACTTACGAGCAGTACTTC
TRBD1	few	TRBV6-2/TRBV6-3	17	TRBJ1-4	CASSDSLTGDPNEKLFF	TGTGCCAGCAGTGACTCCCTGACAGGGGACCCTAATGAAAAACTGTTTTTT
.	few	TRBV4-1	14	TRBJ1-1	CASSHKTGNTEAFF	TGCGCCAGCAGCCATAAGACAGGGAACACTGAAGCTTTCTTT
TRBD1	.	TRBV6-2/TRBV6-3	14	TRBJ2-7	CASSSTRTGHEQYF	TGTGCCAGCAGTTCCACACGGACAGGCCACGAGCAGTACTTC
.	.	TRBV7-2	13	TRBJ2-7	CASARNGGYEQYF	TGTGCCAGCGCACGTAACGGGGGATACGAGCAGTACTTC
.	.	TRBV5-1	15	TRBJ2-7	CASSVGGGLSDEQYF	TGCGCCAGCAGTGTGGGTGGAGGGTTGAGTGACGAGCAGTACTTC
.	few	TRBV2	13	TRBJ2-5	CASPGQKGETQYF	TGTGCCAGCCCAGGACAGAAAGGAGAGACCCAGTACTTC
TRBD1	.	TRBV20-1	14	TRBJ1-1	CSARVGRGQTEAFF	TGCAGTGCTAGAGTAGGCAGGGGGCAAACTGAAGCTTTCTTT
TRBD2	.	TRBV20-1	15	TRBJ2-1	CSAPSSGRITDEQFF	TGCAGTGCGCCGTCGAGCGGGAGAATCACCGATGAGCAGTTCTTC
.	few	TRBV10-3	12	TRBJ1-2	CAISEGDYGYTF	TGTGCCATCAGTGAGGGAGACTATGGCTACACCTTC
TRBD2	.	TRBV4-3	14	TRBJ2-7	CASSQRAGAYEQYF	TGCGCCAGCAGCCAGCGGGCGGGAGCTTACGAGCAGTACTTC
.	.	TRBV12-3/TRBV12-4	13	TRBJ2-1	CASSLGERDEQFF	TGTGCCAGCAGTTTAGGGGAGCGGGATGAGCAGTTCTTC
.	.	TRBV30	18	TRBJ2-1	CAWGGSQFDLQWGTEQFF	TGTGCCTGGGGAGGGAGCCAATTCGACCTTCAATGGGGTACTGAGCAGTTCTTC
TRBD2	.	TRBV4-3	14	TRBJ2-1	CASSQDFGGSEQFF	TGCGCCAGCAGCCAAGATTTTGGCGGGAGTGAGCAGTTCTTC
.	.	TRBV15	15	TRBJ2-2	CATSRRPRNTGELFF	TGTGCCACCAGCAGGAGACCCAGAAACACCGGGGAGCTGTTTTTT
.	few	TRBV15	16	TRBJ2-7	CATSKVGQGGGYEQYF	TGTGCCACCAGCAAGGTGGGCCAGGGGGGGGGCTACGAGCAGTACTTC
.	few	TRBV15	14	TRBJ1-2	CATSSSWQESDNTF	TGTGCCACCAGCAGTAGTTGGCAAGAGTCCGATAACACCTTC
TRBD1	.	TRBV6-1	15	TRBJ1-1	CASSPAGTENTEAFF	TGTGCCAGCAGTCCAGCCGGGACAGAGAACACTGAAGCTTTCTTT
TRBD1	.	TRBV20-1	14	TRBJ1-2	CSAKGSGQDYGYTF	TGCAGTGCCAAGGGGTCCGGACAGGACTATGGCTACACCTTC
.	.	TRBV12-3/TRBV12-4	15	TRBJ2-3	CASSVSGLFTDTQYF	TGTGCCAGCAGTGTTTCAGGGCTATTCACAGATACGCAGTATTTT
TRBD1	few	TRBV6-1	14	TRBJ1-2	CASRRDSSVWGYTF	TGTGCCAGCAGGAGGGACAGTTCCGTGTGGGGCTACACCTTC
TRBD2	many	TRBV7-2	14	TRBJ2-7	CASTPGGVDYEQYF	TGTGCCAGCACCCCGGGGGGGGTAGACTACGAGCAGTACTTC
TRBD2	few	TRBV7-8	15	TRBJ2-3	CASSSLAGAGGTQYF	TGTGCCAGCAGCTCATTAGCGGGGGCAGGCGGTACGCAGTATTTT
.	.	TRBV5-5	16	TRBJ1-5	CASSLEGTGYHQPQHF	TGTGCCAGCAGCTTGGAGGGTACGGGGTATCATCAGCCCCAGCATTTT
.	once	TRBV15	14	TRBJ2-1	CATSRDRAANEQFF	TGTGCCACCAGCAGAGATCGGGCAGCAAATGAGCAGTTCTTC
.	.	TRBV6-2/TRBV6-3	14	TRBJ2-5	CASSYGQIGGTQYF	TGTGCCAGCAGTTACGGACAGATCGGTGGGACCCAGTACTTC